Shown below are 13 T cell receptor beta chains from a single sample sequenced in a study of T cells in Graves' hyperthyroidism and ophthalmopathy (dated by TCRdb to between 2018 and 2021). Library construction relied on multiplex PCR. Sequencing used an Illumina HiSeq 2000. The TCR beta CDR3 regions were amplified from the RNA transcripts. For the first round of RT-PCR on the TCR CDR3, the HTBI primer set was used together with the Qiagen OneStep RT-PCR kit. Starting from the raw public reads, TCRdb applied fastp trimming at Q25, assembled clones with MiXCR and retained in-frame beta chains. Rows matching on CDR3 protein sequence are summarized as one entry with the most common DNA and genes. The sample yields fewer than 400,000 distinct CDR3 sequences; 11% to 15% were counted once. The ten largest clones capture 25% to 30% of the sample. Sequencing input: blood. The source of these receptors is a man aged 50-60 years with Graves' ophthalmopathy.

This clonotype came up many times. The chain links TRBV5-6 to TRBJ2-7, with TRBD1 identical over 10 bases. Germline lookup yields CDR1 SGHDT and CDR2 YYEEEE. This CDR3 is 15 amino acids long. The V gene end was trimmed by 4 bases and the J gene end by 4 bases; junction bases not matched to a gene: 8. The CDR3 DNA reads TGTGCCAGCAGCCCCCGGATGGGACAGGGGTACGAGCAGTACTTC. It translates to CASSPRMGQGYEQYF.

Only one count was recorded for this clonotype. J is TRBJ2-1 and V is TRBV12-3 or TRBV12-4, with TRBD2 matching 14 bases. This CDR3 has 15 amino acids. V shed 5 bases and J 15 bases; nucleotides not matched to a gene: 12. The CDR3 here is CASSEAAGLAGDRFF. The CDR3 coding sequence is TGTGCCAGCAGTGAGGCCGCGGGACTAGCGGGAGATCGGTTCTTC.

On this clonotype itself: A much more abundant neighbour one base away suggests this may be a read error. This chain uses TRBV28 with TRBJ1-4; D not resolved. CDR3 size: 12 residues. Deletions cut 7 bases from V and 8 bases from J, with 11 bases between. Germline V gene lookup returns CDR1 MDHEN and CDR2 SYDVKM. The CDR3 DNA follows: TGTGCCAGCACTTCCTCGGAGGAAAAACTGTTTTTT. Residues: CASTSSEEKLFF.

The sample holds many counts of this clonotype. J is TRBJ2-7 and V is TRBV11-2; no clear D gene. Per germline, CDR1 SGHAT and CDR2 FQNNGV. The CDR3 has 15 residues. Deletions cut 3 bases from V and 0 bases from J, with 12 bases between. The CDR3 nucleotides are TGTGCCAGCAGCTTCGAAGGGTTTATCTCCTACGAGCAGTACTTC. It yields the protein CASSFEGFISYEQYF.

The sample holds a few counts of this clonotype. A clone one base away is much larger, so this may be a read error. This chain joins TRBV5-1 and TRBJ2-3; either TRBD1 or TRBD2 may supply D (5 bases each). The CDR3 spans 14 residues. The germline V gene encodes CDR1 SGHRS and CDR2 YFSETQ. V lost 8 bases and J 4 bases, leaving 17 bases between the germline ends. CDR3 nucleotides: TGCGCCAGTTCCCCGGGACCAGTGTCAGATACGCAGTATTTT. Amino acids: CASSPGPVSDTQYF.

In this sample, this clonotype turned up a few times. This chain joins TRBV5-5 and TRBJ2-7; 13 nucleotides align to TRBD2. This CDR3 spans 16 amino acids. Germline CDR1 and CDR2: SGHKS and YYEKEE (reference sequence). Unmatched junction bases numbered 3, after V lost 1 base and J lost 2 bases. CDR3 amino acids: CASSLSGLAGPYEQYF. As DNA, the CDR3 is TGTGCCAGCAGCTTGTCGGGACTAGCGGGACCCTACGAGCAGTACTTC. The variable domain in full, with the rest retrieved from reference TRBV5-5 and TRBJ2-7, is DAGVTQSPTHLIKTRGQQVTLRCSPISGHKSVSWYQQVLGQGPQFIFQYYEKEERGRGNFPDRFSARQFPNYSSELNVNALLLGDSALYLCASSLSGLAGPYEQYFGPGTRLTVT.

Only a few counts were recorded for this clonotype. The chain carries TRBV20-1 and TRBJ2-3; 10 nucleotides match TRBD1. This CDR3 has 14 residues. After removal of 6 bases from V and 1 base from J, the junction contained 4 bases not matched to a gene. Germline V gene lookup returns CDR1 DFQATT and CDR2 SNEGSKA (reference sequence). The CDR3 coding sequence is TGCAGTGCAACGACAGGGGGCGGCACAGATACGCAGTATTTT. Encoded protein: CSATTGGGTDTQYF.

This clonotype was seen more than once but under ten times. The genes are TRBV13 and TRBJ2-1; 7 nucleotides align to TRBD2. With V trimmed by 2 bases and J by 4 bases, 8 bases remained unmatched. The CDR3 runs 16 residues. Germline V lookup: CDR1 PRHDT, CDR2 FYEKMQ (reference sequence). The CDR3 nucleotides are TGTGCCAGCAGCTTAAGAGCGGGGAATATGTACAATGAGCAGTTCTTC. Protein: CASSLRAGNMYNEQFF.

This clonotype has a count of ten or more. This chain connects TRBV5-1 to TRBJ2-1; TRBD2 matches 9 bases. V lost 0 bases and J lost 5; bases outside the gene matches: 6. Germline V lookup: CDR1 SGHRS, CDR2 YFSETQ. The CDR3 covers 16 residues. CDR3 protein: CASSLEASGNHNEQFF. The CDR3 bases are TGCGCCAGCAGCTTGGAGGCTAGCGGGAACCACAATGAGCAGTTCTTC.

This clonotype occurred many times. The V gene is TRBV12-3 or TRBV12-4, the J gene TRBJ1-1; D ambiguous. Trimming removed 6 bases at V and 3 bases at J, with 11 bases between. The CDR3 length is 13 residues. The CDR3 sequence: CASSSDGDTEAFF. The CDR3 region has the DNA TGTGCCAGCAGCTCAGACGGGGACACTGAAGCTTTCTTT.

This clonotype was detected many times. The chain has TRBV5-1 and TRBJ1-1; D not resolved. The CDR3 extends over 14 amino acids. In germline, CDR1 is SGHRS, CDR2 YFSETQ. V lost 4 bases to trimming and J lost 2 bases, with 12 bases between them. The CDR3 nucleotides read TGCGCCAGCAGCCCAATGACGGAAAACACTGAAGCTTTCTTT. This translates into CASSPMTENTEAFF.

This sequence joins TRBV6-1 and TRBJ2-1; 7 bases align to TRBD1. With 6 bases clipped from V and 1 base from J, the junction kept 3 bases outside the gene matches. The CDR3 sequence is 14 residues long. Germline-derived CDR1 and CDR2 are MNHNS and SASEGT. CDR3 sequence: CASRGTDSYNEQFF. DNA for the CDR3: TGTGCCAGCAGAGGGACAGATTCCTACAATGAGCAGTTCTTC.

This CDR3 reads CASSLGGGRNEQYF. The DNA of the CDR3 is TGTGCCAGCAGCCTAGGGGGCGGGAGAAACGAGCAGTACTTC. The chain employs TRBV9 and TRBJ2-7; D may correspond to TRBD1 or TRBD2 (7 bases each). Germline assignment: CDR1 SGDLS and CDR2 YYNGEE. The ends were cut back, 4 bases at V and 5 bases at J, with 16 bases in the middle. CDR3 length: 14 amino acids.